This entry lists 18 T cell receptor beta chains sequenced from one sample in a study of response to subunit inactivated influenza vaccine. TCRdb used MiXCR to reprocess the RT-PCR reads, holding one entry per CDR3 protein. The sample records around 250,000 distinct CDR3 sequences, 12% being singletons. Here the sequenced sample was non-naive T cells sorted from PBMCs, taken around 15 days before vaccination. These receptors were obtained from a man aged 50 or older who received an inactivated influenza vaccine.

This clonotype was counted ten times or more. CDR3 sequence reads: CASSLRIDTGELFF. The CDR3 region has the DNA TGTGCCAGCAGTTTACGGATTGACACCGGGGAGCTGTTTTTT. The V and J genes are TRBV12-3 or TRBV12-4 and TRBJ2-2; D ambiguous. The V gene lost 2 bases and the J gene lost 3 bases, with 7 bases spanning the gap. The CDR3 is made up of 14 amino acids.

The V call is TRBV13, the J call TRBJ2-5; 7 bases align to TRBD1. The germline V gene has CDR1 PRHDT and CDR2 FYEKMQ (reference sequence). The V gene end was trimmed by 5 bases and the J gene end by 3 bases; junction bases not matched to a gene: 6. The CDR3 has 14 amino acids. DNA of the CDR3: TGTGCCAGCAGCCTACGACAGGGCGAAGAGACCCAGTACTTC. Protein product: CASSLRQGEETQYF.

This clonotype was observed a handful of times. The V and J genes are TRBV25-1 and TRBJ1-2, with 10 bases that match TRBD1. The V and J ends lost 10 bases and 4 bases, in that order; junction bases with no gene match: 18. This CDR3 spans 17 amino acids. Germline V gene data show CDR1 as MGHDK and CDR2 as SYGVNS. The CDR3 DNA reads TGTGCCACCAGAGAAAGTCCGGGACAGGGGTCTGGCTATGGCTACACCTTC. The encoded protein is CATRESPGQGSGYGYTF.

The V gene is TRBV7-2, the J gene TRBJ2-5; either TRBD1 or TRBD2 may fit D (6 bases each). Trimming took off 2 bases at V and 5 bases at J, with 12 bases between the two ends. This CDR3 contains 14 residues. The germline CDR1 and CDR2 sequences are SGHTA and FQGNSA. CDR3 in amino acids: CASSLQGGHETQYF. In nucleotides, the CDR3 is TGTGCCAGCAGCTTACAAGGGGGGCATGAGACCCAGTACTTC. Filled out from reference TRBV7-2 and TRBJ2-5, the complete variable domain reads GAGVSQSPSNKVTEKGKDVELRCDPISGHTALYWYRQSLGQGLEFLIYFQGNSAPDKSGLPSDRFSAERTGGSVSTLTIQRTQQEDSAVYLCASSLQGGHETQYFGPGTRLLVL.

This clonotype occurred a few times. The chain employs TRBV9 and TRBJ2-7; 12 nucleotides agree with TRBD2. In germline, CDR1 is SGDLS, CDR2 YYNGEE. This CDR3 is 15 amino acids long. With 3 bases clipped from V and 2 bases from J, the junction kept 3 bases outside the gene matches. The CDR3 bases are TGTGCCAGCAGCGCGACTAGCGGGGGAACCTACGAGCAGTACTTC. Its translation is CASSATSGGTYEQYF. The entire variable domain, with the rest obtained from reference TRBV9 and TRBJ2-7, is as follows: DSGVTQTPKHLITATGQRVTLRCSPRSGDLSVYWYQQSLDQGLQFLIQYYNGEERAKGNILERFSAQQFPDLHSELNLSSLELGDSALYFCASSATSGGTYEQYFGPGTRLTVT.

There are a few counts of this clonotype. The chain is built from TRBV25-1 and TRBJ2-3; D is perhaps TRBD2 (5 bases). V was clipped by 3 bases and J by 4 bases, with 17 bases between them. This CDR3 is 16 amino acids long. Germline V gene sequence: CDR1 MGHDK, CDR2 SYGVNS. As DNA, the CDR3 is TGTGCCAGCAGTGAGGGGATTTTAGGCGGGCCAGATACGCAGTATTTT. Its protein product is CASSEGILGGPDTQYF.

This clonotype was detected a few times. V usage is TRBV3-1 and J usage is TRBJ2-1, with D uncertain. CDR3 length: 15 amino acids. The germline gives CDR1 LGHDT, CDR2 YNNKEL (reference sequence). Trimming took off 3 bases at V and 4 bases at J, with 13 bases between the two ends. The DNA of the CDR3 is TGTGCCAGCAGCCATGAACCGGACGTATACAATGAGCAGTTCTTC. It translates to CASSHEPDVYNEQFF.

In nucleotides, the CDR3 is TGCAGTGCTAGAGAGGTGGGAGGGGCCTCCTACAATGAGCAGTTCTTC. Its protein product is CSAREVGGASYNEQFF. V usage is TRBV20-1 and J usage is TRBJ2-1; 7 nucleotides agree with TRBD2. From germline, CDR1 is DFQATT and CDR2 SNEGSKA (reference sequence). This CDR3 region has 16 residues. Trimming cost V 0 bases and J 0 bases; bases outside gene matches: 5.

This clonotype was observed a few times. The V call is TRBV12-3 or TRBV12-4, the J call TRBJ1-5; 7 bases agree with TRBD1. J lost 7 bases, V lost 3 bases, and 9 bases had no gene match. This CDR3 comprises 15 residues. Written as DNA, the CDR3 is TGTGCCAGCAGTTTCTCGTCGGGGGACAGCCAGCCCCAGCATTTT. It yields the protein CASSFSSGDSQPQHF.

This chain connects TRBV6-4 to TRBJ2-2; 9 nucleotides agree with TRBD1. The J segment lost 4 bases and the V segment lost 0 bases, leaving 6 bases of the junction unmatched. Per germline, CDR1 MRHNA and CDR2 SNTAGT. The CDR3 totals 17 residues. As DNA, the CDR3 is TGTGCCAGCAGTGACTCAGTAGCGGACAGGGGCACCGGGGAGCTGTTTTTT. Its translation: CASSDSVADRGTGELFF.

This clonotype was counted at least ten times. This chain links TRBV7-9 with TRBJ2-7, with D unresolved. This CDR3 has 15 residues. Germline loops: CDR1 SEHNR, CDR2 FQNEAQ (reference sequence). The V end was cut by 0 bases, the J end by 0 bases, with 9 bases between. DNA for the CDR3: TGTGCCAGCAGCTTAGCGGGCGGCCTCTCCTACGAGCAGTACTTC. Amino acids: CASSLAGGLSYEQYF.

The chain links TRBV2 to TRBJ2-7; D call uncertain. The germline V gene has CDR1 SNHLY and CDR2 FYNNEI. CDR3 length equals 14 residues. The V and J ends lost 2 bases and 5 bases respectively, with 13 bases between them. CDR3 DNA: TGTGCCAGCAGTGAATCAGTTTTGGTGGACGAGCAGTACTTC. Its protein is CASSESVLVDEQYF.

The chain joins TRBV2 to TRBJ2-1, with TRBD2 identical over 8 bases. The CDR3 spans 13 residues. Germline CDR1 and CDR2: SNHLY and FYNNEI. V shed 4 bases, J shed 9 bases, and the junction held 5 bases outside the gene matches. The DNA of the CDR3 is TGTGCCAGCAGTGGAGGACTAGCTCTTGAGCAGTTCTTC. Protein product: CASSGGLALEQFF.

This clonotype has only a few counts. The genes are TRBV28 and TRBJ2-2; weak D call: TRBD2 (7 bases). Germline loops: CDR1 MDHEN, CDR2 SYDVKM. The V and J ends lost 2 bases and 2 bases respectively, with 12 bases between them. This CDR3 has 16 residues. The CDR3 region is CASSLRGGSNTGELFF. The DNA of the CDR3 is TGTGCCAGCAGTTTAAGGGGGGGCTCAAACACCGGGGAGCTGTTTTTT.

V is TRBV6-1 and J is TRBJ2-1, with 16 bases that match TRBD2. The CDR3 length is 18 residues. With 6 bases clipped from V and 5 bases from J, the junction kept 10 bases outside the gene matches. Germline lookup yields CDR1 MNHNS and CDR2 SASEGT. CDR3 region: CASRWGLAGGALHNEQFF. In DNA form, the CDR3 reads TGTGCCAGCAGATGGGGACTAGCGGGAGGGGCCCTACACAATGAGCAGTTCTTC.

This clonotype turned up a few times. This chain's CDR3 is CAISDTGGQEKLFF. The CDR3 DNA is TGTGCCATCAGTGACACAGGGGGGCAGGAAAAACTGTTTTTT. This sequence joins TRBV10-3 and TRBJ1-4, with TRBD1 identical over 8 bases. CDR1 and CDR2 (germline): ENHRY, SYGVKD. CDR3 size: 14 residues. The ends lost 3 bases at V and 8 bases at J; junction bases unmatched: 5.

This clonotype was observed a handful of times. V and J are TRBV14 and TRBJ2-2; possibly TRBD1 or TRBD2 for D (6 bases each). CDR1 is SGHDN, CDR2 FVKESK, per germline. The V gene lost 1 base and the J gene lost 4 bases, with 16 bases spanning the gap. CDR3 size: 17 residues. CDR3 nucleotide sequence: TGTGCCAGCAGCCAAGTGGAGGGCAGGGGATTCACCGGGGAGCTGTTTTTT. It specifies CASSQVEGRGFTGELFF.

The chain is built from TRBV20-1 and TRBJ2-6; D ambiguous. The germline V gene encodes CDR1 DFQATT and CDR2 SNEGSKA (reference sequence). This CDR3 comprises 16 residues. Trimming took 1 base from V and 0 from J, leaving 10 bases between them. The CDR3 sequence is CSARALFNSGANVLTF. DNA for the CDR3: TGCAGTGCTAGAGCGTTGTTTAACTCTGGGGCCAACGTCCTGACTTTC.